The next 12 T cell receptor beta chains were all read from a single sample in a study of T cells in women clearing cervical HPV infection. TCRdb's copy holds only in-frame clones and misses some; the assay was immunoSEQ multiplex PCR. This table lists 25,000 to 30,000 clones. The sample comprised blood buffy coat. The source of these receptors is a woman aged 18-69 years with a cervical HPV16 infection that either progressed to CIN3+ or cleared (not recorded which).

With regard to this clone: The CDR3 extends 3 residues past the end of the read, so its final part is completed from the germline J gene. The J gene is TRBJ2-7, the V gene TRBV27; the match to TRBD1 covers 8 bases. This CDR3 comprises 16 residues. The V gene's germline CDR1 is MNHEY and CDR2 SMNVEV (reference sequence). V gave up 3 bases and J gave up 4 bases; unmatched junction bases: 11. The CDR3 reads CASSFRLQGANYEQYF. Partial CDR3 DNA: TGTGCCAGCAGTTTCCGCCTTCAGGGGGCTAATTACGAG.

In regard to this clone: The read ends 3 residues early relative to the CDR3; the germline J gene fills the gap. J is TRBJ1-1 and V is TRBV19; unclear D gene. The CDR3 runs 15 residues. Trimming pared 6 bases from V and 1 base from J, leaving 15 bases between. Germline assignment: CDR1 LNHDA and CDR2 SQIVND (reference sequence). CDR3 DNA, as far as it was read: TGTGCCAGTAGCTCAGCCCCCCGGGGGAACACTGAA. Its translation is CASSSAPRGNTE. The full CDR3 protein is CASSSAPRGNTEAFF.

Concerning this clone: The CDR3 is cut off 3 residues early in the read; its end comes from the germline J gene. The chain combines TRBV18 with TRBJ2-7, with D maybe TRBD1 (5 bases). The CDR3 runs to 15 residues. Germline CDR1 and CDR2: KGHSH and LQKENI. Trimming took 6 bases from V and 2 from J, leaving 17 bases between them. The covered CDR3 bases are TGTGCCAGCTCCCGGACAAGTCCACCTCCCTACGAG. Protein sequence: CASSRTSPPPYE. The CDR3 as a whole reads CASSRTSPPPYEQYF. The full variable domain, its missing parts supplied by reference TRBV18 and TRBJ2-7, is NAGVMQNPRHLVRRRGQEARLRCSPMKGHSHVYWYRQLPEEGLKFMVYLQKENIIDESGMPKERFSAEFPKEGPSILRIQQVVRGDSAAYFCASSRTSPPPYEQYFGPGTRLTVT.

Remarks on this clone: The missing CDR3 end, 3 residues past where the read stops, is filled in from the germline J gene. The chain links TRBV11-2 to TRBJ2-5, with a weak D call TRBD1 (6 bases). CDR1 SGHAT and CDR2 FQNNGV come from the germline V gene. The CDR3 is made up of 14 amino acids. V lost 3 bases and J 1 base, leaving 9 bases between the germline ends. CDR3: CASSFLTGQETQYF. The sequenced CDR3 bases are TGTGCCAGCAGCTTCTTGACAGGCCAAGAGACC.

In regard to this clone: The read halts 3 residues ahead of the CDR3 end, with the missing end drawn from the germline J gene. The chain combines TRBV18 with TRBJ1-2; D possibly corresponds to TRBD1 (5 bases). This CDR3 is built from 17 residues. In germline, CDR1 is KGHSH, CDR2 LQKENI. The CDR3 is CASSPMRGLAGVVDYTF. Incomplete CDR3 DNA: TGTGCCAGCTCACCGATGAGAGGACTAGCGGGGGTAGTCGAC.

In the case of this clone: The read is 3 residues too short to cover the CDR3 end, so that end is filled in from the germline J gene. The rearrangement links TRBV20-1 to TRBJ2-3; 7 bases are a match to TRBD2. V lost 3 bases and J lost 2; bases outside the gene matches: 17. Germline V CDR1 and CDR2: DFQATT, SNEGSKA (reference sequence). The CDR3 has 18 amino acids. The CDR3 sequence: CSASSGTIPGSLTDTQYF. Partial CDR3 DNA: TGCAGTGCTAGTTCCGGGACTATACCCGGGAGTCTCACAGATACG.

On this clone: With the read ending 3 residues before the CDR3 end, the germline J gene is used to fill in that end. This rearrangement joins TRBV4-2 to TRBJ1-3, with a tentative D call TRBD1 (6 bases). This CDR3 contains 16 residues. Germline assignment: CDR1 LGHNA and CDR2 YNFKEQ. The germline V and J ends were trimmed by 6 bases and 0 bases, with 15 bases remaining between them. Here the CDR3 reads CASSSPGQSSGNTIYF. The part of the CDR3 DNA that was read is TGTGCCAGCAGTTCCCCGGGACAATCCTCTGGAAACACC.

Concerning this clone: The CDR3 goes on 3 residues after the read ends, and that part is filled in from the germline J gene. The chain uses TRBV20-1 and TRBJ1-1, with D tentatively TRBD1 (6 bases). This CDR3 has 14 residues. V lost 3 bases and J 4 bases, leaving 15 bases between the germline ends. In germline, CDR1 is DFQATT, CDR2 SNEGSKA (reference sequence). The covered CDR3 bases are TGCAGTGCTAGGGAACCGCAGGGGAGCACTGAA. It yields the protein CSAREPQGSTE. The whole CDR3 is CSAREPQGSTEAFF.

Points on this clone: The observed sequence ends 3 residues before the CDR3 terminus, with the missing tail filled in from the germline J gene. This chain uses TRBV7-2 with TRBJ1-2, with D possibly being TRBD1 (5 bases). V was pared by 6 bases and J by 2 bases, with 10 bases between. Germline-derived CDR1 and CDR2 are SGHTA and FQGNSA. The CDR3 has 13 amino acids. CDR3 bases read: TGTGCCAGCAGGCCGGACAACAACTATGGC. Translated: CASRPDNNYG. The whole CDR3 region reads CASRPDNNYGYTF.

Concerning this clone: The sequence runs out 3 residues before the end of the CDR3; the remainder is reconstructed from the germline J gene. The chain employs TRBV6-1 and TRBJ1-4, with TRBD1 as a possible D gene (6 bases). This CDR3 is built from 18 residues. V was pared by 2 bases and J by 8 bases, with 24 bases between. Germline lookup yields CDR1 MNHNS and CDR2 SASEGT. CDR3 loop: CASSEPPNLDRLGEKLFF. The CDR3 DNA, read in part, is TGTGCCAGCAGTGAACCTCCTAATTTAGACAGGCTGGGAGAAAAA.

Incomplete CDR3 DNA: TGTGCCAGCAGCTCGACAGGGGGTGTTAATTCACCC. It specifies CASSSTGGVNSP. The full CDR3 reads CASSSTGGVNSPLHF. This chain uses TRBV7-9 with TRBJ1-6, with 9 bases lining up with TRBD1. The read ends 3 residues before the CDR3 terminus; that terminus is restored from the germline J gene. CDR1 is SEHNR, CDR2 FQNEAQ, per germline (reference sequence). V lost 4 bases and J lost 6; bases outside the gene matches: 4. CDR3 length: 15 residues.

To note about this clone: The read falls 3 residues short of the CDR3 end, and the missing part is taken from the germline J gene. The V gene is TRBV30, the J gene TRBJ1-1; D is ambiguous. V was cut by 3 bases and J by 4 bases, with 12 bases left in between. This CDR3 contains 13 residues. The V gene's germline CDR1 is GTSNPN and CDR2 SVGIG (reference sequence). The sequenced part of the CDR3 DNA is TGTGCCTGGAGATACCGGGGTCGCACTGAA. This codes for CAWRYRGRTE. The whole CDR3 sequence is CAWRYRGRTEAFF.